The 28 T cell receptor beta chains below come from one sample, sequenced in a study of T cells after yellow fever vaccination. TCRdb used MiXCR to reprocess the 5' RACE reads, holding one entry per CDR3 protein. The repertoire consists of about 320,000 distinct CDR3 sequences, with 3.5% to 4.5% occurring once and the leading ten covering just under 20%. The specimen comprised PBMCs, sampled 15 days after the yellow fever booster vaccination. Receptors originate from a man aged 18 to 30 who received the YFV17D yellow fever vaccine.

This clonotype was recorded a few times. The chain has TRBV6-2 or TRBV6-3 and TRBJ2-7; the D gene is possibly TRBD1 (6 bases). The CDR3 loop spans 11 amino acids. In germline, CDR1 is MNHEY, CDR2 SVGEGT. With 5 bases removed from V and 4 bases from J, the gap between germline ends came to 6 bases. The DNA of the CDR3 is TGTGCCAGCAGTGACAGGTACGAGCAGTACGTC. Protein product: CASSDRYEQYV.

The sample holds many counts of this clonotype. The V and J genes are TRBV5-1 and TRBJ1-2, with a tentative D call TRBD1 (5 bases). Trimming cost V 4 bases and J 4 bases, with 14 bases left between them. CDR1 is SGHRS, CDR2 YFSETQ, per germline. The CDR3 length is 14 residues. The CDR3 spells CASSARDASYGYTF. The CDR3 nucleotides read TGCGCCAGCAGCGCGCGGGACGCTAGCTATGGCTACACCTTC.

This clonotype was seen many times. V gene TRBV5-1 combines with J gene TRBJ2-7, with TRBD1 matching over 7 bases. J lost 3 bases, V lost 4 bases, and 7 bases had no gene match. The CDR3 is made up of 14 amino acids. Germline CDR1 and CDR2: SGHRS and YFSETQ. The CDR3 DNA reads TGCGCCAGCAGCCCGAGGACAGGTAGCTACGAGCAGTACTTC. Its translation: CASSPRTGSYEQYF.

J is TRBJ2-4 and V is TRBV3-1; weak D call: TRBD2 (5 bases). The germline gives CDR1 LGHDT, CDR2 YNNKEL (reference sequence). The V end lost 4 bases, the J end lost 2 bases, and 9 bases lay between the germline ends. The CDR3 is 14 amino acids. The CDR3 loop reads CASSRRGSKNIQYF. CDR3 in DNA: TGTGCCAGCAGCCGTCGAGGGTCCAAAAACATTCAGTACTTC.

This clonotype has a count of ten or more. This chain uses TRBV20-1 with TRBJ1-1; D is undetermined. This CDR3 is 11 amino acids long. Per germline, CDR1 DFQATT and CDR2 SNEGSKA (reference sequence). V was pared by 3 bases and J by 1 base, with 3 bases between. CDR3 nucleotides: TGCAGTGCTAGGGAGAACACTGAAGCTTTCTTT. Its translation: CSARENTEAFF.

This clonotype occurred many times. J is TRBJ1-5 and V is TRBV7-8, with D hard to call. V was pared by 5 bases and J by 4 bases, with 12 bases between. The germline V gene encodes CDR1 SGHVS and CDR2 FQNEAQ. The CDR3 loop spans 14 amino acids. The chain's CDR3 is CASSTRASNQPQHF. CDR3 nucleotide sequence: TGTGCCAGCAGCACCCGGGCCTCTAATCAGCCCCAGCATTTT.

This clonotype turned up a few times. The chain links TRBV7-2 to TRBJ2-7, with D possibly TRBD1 on 5 matching bases. The germline gives CDR1 SGHTA, CDR2 FQGNSA. Trimming removed 2 bases from V and 2 bases from J, with 10 bases in between. This CDR3 comprises 14 residues. CDR3 DNA: TGTGCCAGCAGCTTATGGGGCGGTGCCTACGAGCAGTACTTC. Translating it yields CASSLWGGAYEQYF.

This clonotype was counted at least ten times. The V and J genes are TRBV20-1 and TRBJ2-3; no definite D call. V dropped 5 bases and J dropped 0 bases, with 12 bases sitting between them. The CDR3 runs to 14 residues. The germline CDR1 and CDR2 sequences are DFQATT and SNEGSKA (reference sequence). CDR3 nucleotide sequence: TGCAGTGCTCCCGTCTTCTCTAGCACAGATACGCAGTATTTT. This gives the protein CSAPVFSSTDTQYF.

This clonotype was recorded once. The J gene is TRBJ1-4, the V gene TRBV20-1; D is unresolved. Trimming cost V 3 bases and J 8 bases, with 13 bases left between them. The CDR3 consists of 13 residues. The germline CDR1 and CDR2 sequences are DFQATT and SNEGSKA (reference sequence). CDR3: CSASVRVDEKLFF. CDR3 bases: TGCAGTGCTAGCGTTCGGGTCGACGAAAAACTGTTTTTT.

This clonotype was counted ten times or more. A much larger clone differs by one base, so this may be a read error. The rearrangement uses TRBV4-3 and TRBJ2-5, with 12 bases fitting TRBD2. CDR1 and CDR2 (germline): LGHNA, YSLEER. V was clipped by 4 bases and J by 5 bases; unmatched bases: 11. The length of the CDR3 is 17 residues. Here the CDR3 reads CASSPPGLAGNGETQYF. CDR3 in DNA: TGCGCCAGCAGCCCACCAGGACTAGCGGGGAATGGGGAGACCCAGTACTTC.

In this sample, this clonotype turned up a few times. This chain joins TRBV4-3 and TRBJ2-4, with D possibly TRBD2 on 6 matching bases. V was cut by 1 base and J by 0 bases, with 13 bases left in between. CDR1 LGHNA and CDR2 YSLEER come from the germline V gene. This CDR3 spans 17 amino acids. The CDR3, as DNA: TGCGCCAGCAGCCAAGTTCTGCGGGGAGTAGCCAAAAACATTCAGTACTTC. Translating it yields CASSQVLRGVAKNIQYF.

This clonotype showed up many times. V and J are TRBV12-3 or TRBV12-4 and TRBJ2-7; the match to TRBD1 covers 7 bases. The CDR3 extends over 14 amino acids. V was clipped by 6 bases and J by 1 base; unmatched bases: 6. The CDR3 region has the DNA TGTGCCAGCAGCTTAAACAGGGGTTCCTACGAGCAGTACTTC. Protein product: CASSLNRGSYEQYF.

V usage is TRBV7-6 and J usage is TRBJ1-3; D is uncertain. This CDR3 is 16 amino acids long. The V gene's germline CDR1 is SGHVS and CDR2 FNYEAQ. The V and J ends lost 1 base and 2 bases respectively, with 12 bases between them. Here the CDR3 reads CASSLEGGWAGNTIYF. The DNA for the CDR3 is TGTGCCAGCAGCTTAGAGGGAGGATGGGCTGGAAACACCATATATTTT.

Only a few counts were recorded for this clonotype. V and J are TRBV29-1 and TRBJ1-2; possibly TRBD1 for D (5 bases). This CDR3 comprises 12 residues. CDR1 and CDR2 (germline): SQVTM, ANQGSEA. V lost 7 bases and J 7 bases, leaving 16 bases between the germline ends. The CDR3 region has the DNA TGCAGCGCCTTACACGGGGCTATTGGCTACACCTTC. Protein product: CSALHGAIGYTF. The entire variable domain, with the rest obtained from reference TRBV29-1 and TRBJ1-2, is as follows: SAVISQKPSRDICQRGTSLTIQCQVDSQVTMMFWYRQQPGQSLTLIATANQGSEATYESGFVIDKFPISRPNLTFSTLTVSNMSPEDSSIYLCSALHGAIGYTFGSGTRLTVV.

This clonotype was found many times. V gene TRBV7-8 combines with J gene TRBJ2-6; no definite D call. Trimming pared 7 bases from V and 2 bases from J, leaving 0 bases between. Per the germline V gene, CDR1 is SGHVS and CDR2 is FQNEAQ. CDR3 length: 11 residues. The CDR3 loop is CASTGANVLTF. The CDR3 DNA reads as TGTGCCAGCACTGGGGCCAACGTCCTGACTTTC.

This clonotype was counted many times. This chain links TRBV4-3 with TRBJ1-1, with TRBD1 matching 7 bases. Germline V gives CDR1 LGHNA, CDR2 YSLEER. The V and J ends lost 1 base and 10 bases, in that order; junction bases with no gene match: 9. The CDR3 has 14 amino acids. The CDR3 sequence: CASSQGIERGRAFF. CDR3 nucleotides: TGCGCCAGCAGCCAAGGCATCGAGAGGGGGCGAGCTTTCTTT.

This clonotype showed up many times. The CDR3 region is CASSDFRRGRENSPLHF. The CDR3 nucleotides read TGTGCCAGCAGCGATTTTAGAAGGGGCCGTGAAAATTCACCCCTCCACTTT. The rearrangement links TRBV7-6 to TRBJ1-6; possibly TRBD1 for D (5 bases). Trimming shortened V by 5 bases and J by 7 bases, and 21 bases separated the two germline ends. CDR3 length equals 17 residues. Germline V gene lookup returns CDR1 SGHVS and CDR2 FNYEAQ.

This clonotype showed up many times. V and J are TRBV27 and TRBJ2-3; 11 bases are shared with TRBD2. Germline assignment: CDR1 MNHEY and CDR2 SMNVEV (reference sequence). This CDR3 has 14 residues. With 6 bases clipped from V and 6 bases from J, the junction kept 5 bases outside the gene matches. As DNA, the CDR3 is TGTGCCAGCAGCCCCCGACTAGCGGGGGATACGCAGTATTTT. It yields the protein CASSPRLAGDTQYF.

This clonotype was detected ten times or more. This chain connects TRBV5-1 to TRBJ2-1; the match to TRBD2 covers 13 bases. Germline V CDR1 and CDR2: SGHRS, YFSETQ. The CDR3 covers 17 residues. V lost 0 bases to trimming and J lost 4 bases; unmatched junction nucleotides: 4. CDR3 residues: CASSLAPGLAGYNEQFF. The CDR3 DNA reads TGCGCCAGCAGCTTGGCCCCGGGACTAGCGGGGTACAATGAGCAGTTCTTC.

This clonotype was seen many times. The V and J genes are TRBV20-1 and TRBJ1-5, with 9 positions matching TRBD1. CDR3 length: 14 residues. Trimming took 0 bases from V and 7 from J; bases not matched to a gene: 4. Germline CDR1 is DFQATT and CDR2 is SNEGSKA (reference sequence). CDR3 coding DNA: TGCAGTGCTAGAGACTTCGACAGGGGGCAGCCCCAGCATTTT. The encoded protein is CSARDFDRGQPQHF.

In its sample, this clonotype was seen a few times. This chain connects TRBV7-4 to TRBJ1-1; possibly TRBD1 for D (5 bases). CDR1 SGHVT and CDR2 SQSDAQ come from the germline V gene. This CDR3 is built from 13 residues. V was trimmed by 7 bases and J by 7 bases, leaving 16 bases between them. CDR3 sequence (DNA): TGTGCCAGCATCTCAGTTCTTGGACATGAAGCTTTCTTT. Residues: CASISVLGHEAFF.

In this sample, this clonotype turned up many times. The chain couples TRBV27 to TRBJ2-5; 14 nucleotides align to TRBD2. Losses at the gene ends were 4 bases for V and 2 bases for J; bases not matched to a gene: 9. The CDR3 consists of 18 residues. Germline-derived CDR1 and CDR2 are MNHEY and SMNVEV (reference sequence). CDR3 DNA sequence: TGTGCCAGCAGTTACATAGGGGGACTAGCGGGGGTACAAGAGACCCAGTACTTC. It specifies CASSYIGGLAGVQETQYF.

This chain links TRBV5-6 with TRBJ2-7; 8 bases map to TRBD2. Germline-derived CDR1 and CDR2 are SGHDT and YYEEEE. This CDR3 contains 15 residues. The J segment lost 6 bases and the V segment lost 2 bases, leaving 10 bases of the junction unmatched. The CDR3: CASSFNRAGVREQYV. DNA for the CDR3: TGTGCCAGCAGCTTTAACCGAGCGGGGGTCCGCGAGCAGTACGTC.

This clonotype was found a few times. V usage is TRBV7-9 and J usage is TRBJ1-4; D is unresolved. Germline CDR1 and CDR2: SEHNR and FQNEAQ (reference sequence). V shed 5 bases and J shed 6 bases, with 13 bases lying between them. The CDR3 has 14 amino acids. The chain's CDR3 is CASSPADGDEKLFF. In DNA form, the CDR3 reads TGTGCCAGCAGCCCTGCGGACGGGGATGAAAAACTGTTTTTT.

CDR3 nucleotides: TGTGCCAGCAGTTTACAATGGGGGGGTAAGGCTGAAGCTTTCTTT. Translating gives CASSLQWGGKAEAFF. The V call is TRBV12-3 or TRBV12-4, the J call TRBJ1-1; maybe TRBD1 (5 bases). CDR3 size: 15 residues. With 2 bases removed from V and 6 bases from J, the gap between germline ends came to 16 bases.

This chain links TRBV5-1 with TRBJ2-2; tentatively, D is TRBD2 (7 bases). The CDR3 runs 16 residues. Germline CDR1 SGHRS, CDR2 YFSETQ. V was cut by 4 bases and J by 1 base, with 14 bases left in between. CDR3 nucleotides: TGCGCCAGCAGCCCCGAAGGGGGGGAGAACACCGGGGAGCTGTTTTTT. It is translated as CASSPEGGENTGELFF.

The table lists this clonotype with a few counts. CDR3 DNA: TGTGCCAGCAGCTCGGACAGCGCAAACACTGAAGCTTTCTTT. It codes for CASSSDSANTEAFF. The rearrangement links TRBV7-2 to TRBJ1-1; perhaps TRBD1 as D (6 bases). Germline V CDR1 and CDR2: SGHTA, FQGNSA. V lost 4 bases, J lost 2 bases, and 11 bases lay in between. This CDR3 comprises 14 residues.

This clonotype appeared many times. This chain links TRBV29-1 with TRBJ2-7; 8 bases agree with TRBD1. V gave up 6 bases and J gave up 0 bases; unmatched junction bases: 13. There are 16 residues in the CDR3. CDR1 is SQVTM and CDR2 is ANQGSEA in the germline V gene. Here the CDR3 DNA reads TGCAGCGTAGCCGGGACAGGCACTAGCAGCTCCTACGAGCAGTACTTC. Translating gives CSVAGTGTSSSYEQYF.